This passage covers 12 T cell receptor beta chains from one sample sequenced in a study of T cells in Graves' hyperthyroidism and ophthalmopathy. TCR beta CDR3 sequences were amplified from RNA transcripts. During a first-round RT-PCR of the TCR CDR3, the HTBI primer set was used. TCRdb itself ran the multiplex PCR reads through MiXCR, one entry per CDR3 protein. The sample includes nearly 750,000 distinct CDR3 sequences, around a third of them seen just once. The sequenced material came from blood. Receptor source: a woman aged 40 to 50 with Graves' hyperthyroidism.

J is TRBJ2-5 and V is TRBV7-2; possible D gene TRBD2, 6 bases. CDR3 length: 12 residues. Germline assignment: CDR1 SGHTA and CDR2 FQGNSA. Trimming removed 7 bases from V and 5 bases from J, with 11 bases in between. CDR3 protein: CASNAAGETQYF. Written as DNA, the CDR3 is TGTGCCAGCAACGCGGCGGGGGAGACCCAGTACTTC.

Only a few counts were recorded for this clonotype. The chain employs TRBV25-1 and TRBJ1-2; D may be TRBD1 (6 bases). Germline V gives CDR1 MGHDK, CDR2 SYGVNS. V was pared by 8 bases and J by 7 bases, with 26 bases between. The CDR3 consists of 16 residues. CDR3 region: CASSRLWGQGTSGYTF. The DNA for the CDR3 is TGTGCCAGCTCACGTCTCTGGGGGCAGGGGACTAGTGGCTACACCTTC.

This clonotype occurred a few times. The chain links TRBV10-3 to TRBJ2-6, with unresolved D. This CDR3 has 9 amino acids. Trimming took 6 bases from V and 16 from J, leaving 7 bases between them. Germline lookup yields CDR1 ENHRY and CDR2 SYGVKD. Here the CDR3 DNA reads TGTGCCATCAGGGGTGGACTGACTTTC. Translation: CAIRGGLTF.

There are a few counts of this clonotype. The chain recombines TRBV29-1 with TRBJ2-3; D is possibly TRBD1 (5 bases). The CDR3 has 14 amino acids. V gave up 5 bases and J gave up 1 base, with 13 bases separating them. Germline V gene data show CDR1 as SQVTM and CDR2 as ANQGSEA. The DNA of the CDR3 is TGCAGCGTTACGCCCCGACAGCGCACAGATACGCAGTATTTT. This encodes CSVTPRQRTDTQYF.

This clonotype was seen at least ten times. This chain connects TRBV13 to TRBJ2-7, with D possibly TRBD2 on 6 matching bases. The germline CDR1 and CDR2 sequences are PRHDT and FYEKMQ (reference sequence). The CDR3 has 12 amino acids. V was pared by 5 bases and J by 7 bases, with 12 bases between. The CDR3, as DNA: TGTGCCAGCAGCCTGGGGACTCGGGAGCAGTACTTC. Translation: CASSLGTREQYF.

For this clonotype: A much larger clone differs from this one at a single base, so this may be a read error. The chain has TRBV19 and TRBJ1-2, with D possibly being TRBD1 (6 bases). The length of the CDR3 is 15 residues. The germline CDR1 and CDR2 sequences are LNHDA and SQIVND (reference sequence). DNA of the CDR3: TGTGCCAGTAGTATTTGGGGGGGCTCTAACTATGGCAACACCTTC. Its protein product is CASSIWGGSNYGNTF.

The rearrangement links TRBV15 to TRBJ1-1; no firm D call. CDR3 length: 13 amino acids. Trimming stripped 5 bases from V and 6 bases from J, with 13 bases between. Germline V gene sequence: CDR1 LNHNV, CDR2 YYDKDF (reference sequence). CDR3 bases: TGTGCCACCAGCCCAGCGGGCGTCGCTGAAGCTTTCTTT. It encodes CATSPAGVAEAFF.

V gene TRBV12-3 or TRBV12-4 combines with J gene TRBJ2-6; D remains ambiguous. The CDR3 spans 14 residues. With 2 bases removed from V and 6 bases from J, the gap between germline ends came to 8 bases. The CDR3 nucleotides are TGTGCCAGCAGTTTAAAGGGAATGGCCAACGTCCTGACTTTC. Translated: CASSLKGMANVLTF.

This clonotype was counted ten times or more. The rearrangement links TRBV7-2 to TRBJ1-2, with D maybe TRBD1 (5 bases). Germline V gene lookup returns CDR1 SGHTA and CDR2 FQGNSA. V lost 1 base and J 5 bases, leaving 14 bases between the germline ends. The CDR3 totals 15 residues. CDR3 nucleotides: TGTGCCAGCAGCTTAGTAACCAGGGACCCATATGGCTACACCTTC. Translated, it gives CASSLVTRDPYGYTF. The full variable domain, with the rest looked up from reference TRBV7-2 and TRBJ1-2, is GAGVSQSPSNKVTEKGKDVELRCDPISGHTALYWYRQSLGQGLEFLIYFQGNSAPDKSGLPSDRFSAERTGGSVSTLTIQRTQQEDSAVYLCASSLVTRDPYGYTFGSGTRLTVV.

This rearrangement joins TRBV29-1 to TRBJ2-5; 13 bases fit TRBD2. With 8 bases clipped from V and 5 bases from J, the junction kept 8 bases outside the gene matches. This CDR3 region has 14 residues. Germline V CDR1 and CDR2: SQVTM, ANQGSEA. CDR3 nucleotide sequence: TGCAGCTCCCGACTAGCGGGGGGCGAGGAGACCCAGTACTTC. Its protein is CSSRLAGGEETQYF.

In its sample, this clonotype was seen a few times. The CDR3 spells CASSSPRDTGELFF. As DNA, the CDR3 is TGTGCCAGTAGTTCCCCCAGGGATACCGGGGAGCTGTTTTTT. This chain joins TRBV19 and TRBJ2-2; a weak D match, TRBD1 (5 bases). Germline V gene sequence: CDR1 LNHDA, CDR2 SQIVND (reference sequence). V lost 5 bases and J 5 bases, leaving 12 bases between the germline ends. The CDR3 sequence is 14 residues long. The whole variable domain, filled in from reference TRBV19 and TRBJ2-2, reads DGGITQSPKYLFRKEGQNVTLSCEQNLNHDAMYWYRQDPGQGLRLIYYSQIVNDFQKGDIAEGYSVSREKKESFPLTVTSAQKNPTAFYLCASSSPRDTGELFFGEGSRLTVL.

Comment on this clonotype: A read error may explain this, as a much larger clone is one base away. The rearrangement links TRBV9 to TRBJ1-6; D is ambiguous. The length of the CDR3 is 13 residues. Per the germline V gene, CDR1 is SGDLS and CDR2 is YYNGEE. CDR3 region: CASSSGEWSPPHF. CDR3 sequence (DNA): TGTGCCAGCAGCTCCGGGGAATGGTCACCCCCCCACTTT.